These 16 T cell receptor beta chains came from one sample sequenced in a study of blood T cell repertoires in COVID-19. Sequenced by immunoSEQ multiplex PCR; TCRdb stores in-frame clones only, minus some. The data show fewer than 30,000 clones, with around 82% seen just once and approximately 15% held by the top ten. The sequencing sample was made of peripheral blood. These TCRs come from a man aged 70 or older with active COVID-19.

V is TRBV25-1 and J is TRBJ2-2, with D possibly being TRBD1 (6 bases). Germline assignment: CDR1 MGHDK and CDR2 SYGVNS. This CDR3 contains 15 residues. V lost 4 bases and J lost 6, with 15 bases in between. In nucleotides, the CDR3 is TGTGCCAGCAGTGTTAGCAGGGGTTCTCCCGGGGAGCTGTTTTTT. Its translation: CASSVSRGSPGELFF. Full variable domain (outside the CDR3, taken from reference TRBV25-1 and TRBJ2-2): EADIYQTPRYLVIGTGKKITLECSQTMGHDKMYWYQQDPGMELHLIHYSYGVNSTEKGDLSSESTVSRIRTEHFPLTLESARPSHTSQYLCASSVSRGSPGELFFGEGSRLTVL.

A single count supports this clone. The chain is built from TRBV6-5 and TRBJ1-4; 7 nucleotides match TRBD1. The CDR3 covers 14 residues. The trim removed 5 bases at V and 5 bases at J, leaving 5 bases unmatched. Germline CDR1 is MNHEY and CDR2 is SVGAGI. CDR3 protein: CASSPDRVNEKLFF. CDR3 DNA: TGTGCCAGCAGTCCCGACAGGGTCAATGAAAAACTGTTTTTT.

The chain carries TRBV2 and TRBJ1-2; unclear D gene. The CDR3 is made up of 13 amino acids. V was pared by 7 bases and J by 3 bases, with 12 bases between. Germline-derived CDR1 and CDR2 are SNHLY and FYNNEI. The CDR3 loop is CASNRGSDYGYTF. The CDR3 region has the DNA TGTGCCAGCAATCGAGGATCGGACTATGGCTACACCTTC.

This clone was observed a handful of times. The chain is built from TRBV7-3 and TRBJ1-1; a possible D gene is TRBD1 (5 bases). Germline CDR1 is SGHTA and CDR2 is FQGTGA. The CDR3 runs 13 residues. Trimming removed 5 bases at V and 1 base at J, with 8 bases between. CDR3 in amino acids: CASSQGENTEAFF. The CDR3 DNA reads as TGTGCCAGCAGCCAAGGGGAGAACACTGAAGCTTTCTTT.

Here the CDR3 DNA reads TGTGCCAGCAGCACCCGGGAGAAGGCCTACGAGCAGTACTTC. It translates to CASSTREKAYEQYF. The chain uses TRBV5-4 and TRBJ2-7; possibly TRBD2 for D (6 bases). CDR3 length: 14 amino acids. With 4 bases removed from V and 2 bases from J, the gap between germline ends came to 13 bases. Looked up from germline, CDR1 is SGHNT and CDR2 is YYREEE (reference sequence). The entire variable domain, with the rest obtained from reference TRBV5-4 and TRBJ2-7, is as follows: ETGVTQSPTHLIKTRGQQVTLRCSSQSGHNTVSWYQQALGQGPQFIFQYYREEENGRGNFPPRFSGLQFPNYSSELNVNALELDDSALYLCASSTREKAYEQYFGPGTRLTVT.

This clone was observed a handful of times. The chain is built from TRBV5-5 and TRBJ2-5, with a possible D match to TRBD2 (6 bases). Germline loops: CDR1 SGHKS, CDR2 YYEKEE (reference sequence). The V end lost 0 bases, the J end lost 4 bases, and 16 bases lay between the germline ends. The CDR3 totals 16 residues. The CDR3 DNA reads TGTGCCAGCAGCTTGGAAGTGGCCAGCGGGCGAGAGACCCAGTACTTC. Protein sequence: CASSLEVASGRETQYF. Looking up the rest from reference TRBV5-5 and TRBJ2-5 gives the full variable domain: DAGVTQSPTHLIKTRGQQVTLRCSPISGHKSVSWYQQVLGQGPQFIFQYYEKEERGRGNFPDRFSARQFPNYSSELNVNALLLGDSALYLCASSLEVASGRETQYFGPGTRLLVL.

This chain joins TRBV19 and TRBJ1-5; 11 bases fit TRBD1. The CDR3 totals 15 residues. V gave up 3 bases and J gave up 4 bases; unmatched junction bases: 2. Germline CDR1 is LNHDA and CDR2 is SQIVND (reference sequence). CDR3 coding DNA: TGTGCCAGTAGTATGGGGACAGGGGGTAATCAGCCCCAGCATTTT. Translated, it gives CASSMGTGGNQPQHF.

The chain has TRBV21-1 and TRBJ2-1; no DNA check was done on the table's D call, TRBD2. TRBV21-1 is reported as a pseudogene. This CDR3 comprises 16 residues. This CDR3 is CASSKNTSGGGNEQFF. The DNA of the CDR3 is TGTGCCAGCAGCAAGAACACTAGCGGGGGGGGCAATGAGCAGTTCTTC.

The CDR3 DNA sequence: TGTGCCAGCCGACAGGGTGGGGCAGATACGCAGTATTTT. As protein: CASRQGGADTQYF. The chain couples TRBV11-3 to TRBJ2-3, with 7 positions matching TRBD1. CDR3 length: 13 amino acids. Germline values: CDR1 SGHNT, CDR2 YENEEA. V dropped 8 bases and J dropped 4; count of bases not matched to a gene: 6.

The CDR3 spells CASSKLTPGNTEAFF. The CDR3 DNA is TGTGCCAGCAGTAAACTTACACCGGGGAACACTGAAGCTTTCTTT. V and J are TRBV27 and TRBJ1-1; D unresolved. V lost 5 bases and J 1 base, leaving 14 bases between the germline ends. The CDR3 spans 15 residues. CDR1 is MNHEY, CDR2 SMNVEV, per germline (reference sequence).

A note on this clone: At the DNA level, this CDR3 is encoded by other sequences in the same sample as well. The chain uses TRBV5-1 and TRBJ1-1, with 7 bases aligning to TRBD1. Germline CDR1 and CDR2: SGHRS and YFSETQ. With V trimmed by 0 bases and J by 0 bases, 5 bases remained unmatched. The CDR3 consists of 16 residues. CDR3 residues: CASSLGTGVMNTEAFF. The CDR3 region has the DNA TGCGCCAGCAGCTTGGGAACAGGGGTCATGAACACTGAAGCTTTCTTT.

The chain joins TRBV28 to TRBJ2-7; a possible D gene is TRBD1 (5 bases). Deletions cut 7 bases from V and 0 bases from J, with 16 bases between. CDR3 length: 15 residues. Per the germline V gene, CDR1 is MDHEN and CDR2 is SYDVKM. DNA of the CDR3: TGTGCCAGCATAAAGGGGTCAGTTGGCTCCTACGAGCAGTACTTC. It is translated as CASIKGSVGSYEQYF. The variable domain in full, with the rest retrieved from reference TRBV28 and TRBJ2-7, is DVKVTQSSRYLVKRTGEKVFLECVQDMDHENMFWYRQDPGLGLRLIYFSYDVKMKEKGDIPEGYSVSREKKERFSLILESASTNQTSMYLCASIKGSVGSYEQYFGPGTRLTVT.

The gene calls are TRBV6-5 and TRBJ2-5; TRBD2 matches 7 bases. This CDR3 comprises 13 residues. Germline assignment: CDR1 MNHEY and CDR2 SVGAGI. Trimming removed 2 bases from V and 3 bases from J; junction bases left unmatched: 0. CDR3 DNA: TGTGCCAGCAGTTACGGGGGGGAAGAGACCCAGTACTTC. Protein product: CASSYGGEETQYF.

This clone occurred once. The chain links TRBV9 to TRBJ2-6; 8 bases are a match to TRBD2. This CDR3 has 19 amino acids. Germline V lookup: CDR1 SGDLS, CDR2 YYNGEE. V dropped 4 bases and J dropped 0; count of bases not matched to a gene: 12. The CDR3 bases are TGTGCCAGCAGCCCCCGGGTAGCGGGGAGTTACTCTGGGGCCAACGTCCTGACTTTC. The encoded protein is CASSPRVAGSYSGANVLTF.

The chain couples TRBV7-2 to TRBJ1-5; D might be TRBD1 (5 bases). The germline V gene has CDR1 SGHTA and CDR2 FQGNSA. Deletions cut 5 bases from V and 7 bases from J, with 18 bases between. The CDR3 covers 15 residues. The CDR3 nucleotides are TGTGCCAGCAGCCTCACGGTGGGGGGTAGGCAGCCCCAGCATTTT. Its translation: CASSLTVGGRQPQHF.

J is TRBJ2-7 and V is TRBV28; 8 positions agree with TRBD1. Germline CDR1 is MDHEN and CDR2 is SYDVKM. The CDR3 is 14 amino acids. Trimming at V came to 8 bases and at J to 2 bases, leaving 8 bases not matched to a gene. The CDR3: CASHETGAPYEQYF. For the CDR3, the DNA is TGTGCCAGCCATGAGACAGGGGCCCCCTACGAGCAGTACTTC.